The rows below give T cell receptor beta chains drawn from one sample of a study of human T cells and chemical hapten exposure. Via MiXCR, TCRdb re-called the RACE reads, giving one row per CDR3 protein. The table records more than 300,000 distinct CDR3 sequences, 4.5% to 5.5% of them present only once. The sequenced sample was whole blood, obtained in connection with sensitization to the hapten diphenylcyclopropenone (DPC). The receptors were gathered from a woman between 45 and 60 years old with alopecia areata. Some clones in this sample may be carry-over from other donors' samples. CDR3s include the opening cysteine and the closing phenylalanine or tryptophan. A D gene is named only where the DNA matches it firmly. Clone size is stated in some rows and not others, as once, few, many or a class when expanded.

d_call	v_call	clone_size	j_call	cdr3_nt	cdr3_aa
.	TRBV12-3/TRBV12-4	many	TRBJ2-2	TGTGCCAGCAGTTTAGCGCGAGGCGGGGAGCTGTTTTTT	CASSLARGGELFF
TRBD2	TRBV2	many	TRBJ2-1	TGTGCCAGCAGTGAAACTAGCGGGGGGTACAATGAGCAGTTCTTC	CASSETSGGYNEQFF
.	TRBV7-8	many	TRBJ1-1	TGTGCCAGCAGCTTGGGGGGGGCGGGCACTGAAGCTTTCTTT	CASSLGGAGTEAFF
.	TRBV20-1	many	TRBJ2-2	TGCAGTGCTAGAGATCGGGTCACCGGGGAGCTGTTTTTT	CSARDRVTGELFF
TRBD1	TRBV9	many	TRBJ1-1	TGTGCCAGCAGCGTTGGGGACAGAACCCGTAGGGGCACTGAAGCTTTCTTT	CASSVGDRTRRGTEAFF
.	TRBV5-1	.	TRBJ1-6	TGCGCCAGCAGCTTGGAGAGGAGAACTAATTCACCCCTCCACTTT	CASSLERRTNSPLHF
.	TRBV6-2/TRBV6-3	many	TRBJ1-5	TGTGCCAGCAGTGCTTTAGATCAGCCCCAGCATTTT	CASSALDQPQHF
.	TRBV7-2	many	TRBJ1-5	TGTGCCAGCAGCTACGGGGGGGATCAGCCCCAGCATTTT	CASSYGGDQPQHF
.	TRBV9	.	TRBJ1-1	TGTGCCAGCAGCCCTTTATTCGGGGCCACTGAAGCTTTCTTT	CASSPLFGATEAFF
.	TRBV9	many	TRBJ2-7	TGTGCCAGCAGCGTAGGCGGGATCTCCTACGAGCAGTACTTC	CASSVGGISYEQYF
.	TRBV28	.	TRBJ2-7	TGTGCCAGTGGGGAGGAGCAGTACTTC	CASGEEQYF
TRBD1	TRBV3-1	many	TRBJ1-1	TGTGCCAGCAGCCATAAGACCGGGACAGGGGGCTCGGGAGCTTTCTTT	CASSHKTGTGGSGAFF
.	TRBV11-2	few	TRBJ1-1	TGTGCCAGCAGCGAAGCCAGGTTCATGAACACTGAAGCTTTCTTT	CASSEARFMNTEAFF
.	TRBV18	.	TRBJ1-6	TGTGCCAGCTCACCCTTCGGGGATAGTGATTCACCCCTCCACTTT	CASSPFGDSDSPLHF
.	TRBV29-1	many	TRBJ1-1	TGCAGCGTTCCCGACAGGTTATCTGGGAACACTGAAGCTTTCTTT	CSVPDRLSGNTEAFF
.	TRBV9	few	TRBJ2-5	TGTGCCAGCAGCGTAGGAGGAAGTCAAGAGACCCAGTACTTC	CASSVGGSQETQYF
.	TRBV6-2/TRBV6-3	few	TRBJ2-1	TGTGCCAGCAGTGCCGGAGGGACAGCACTATACAATGAGCAGTTCTTC	CASSAGGTALYNEQFF
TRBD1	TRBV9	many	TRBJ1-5	TGTGCCAGCAGCGTAGGGCAGGGGGCAGGTCAGCCCCAGCATTTT	CASSVGQGAGQPQHF
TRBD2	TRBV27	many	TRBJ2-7	TGTGCCAGCAGTTCCTTAGCGGGGCTCGCCTCCTACGAGCAGTACTTC	CASSSLAGLASYEQYF